The subject of this entry is one T cell receptor beta chain. The antigen is unknown. The TCRbeta library incorporated unique molecular identifiers. TCRdb processed the PCR reads anew with MiXCR; each CDR3 protein has one entry. The sample lists 700,000 to 950,000 distinct CDR3 sequences; approximately 15% were seen once. These data originate in a study of T-cell reconstitution after alpha-beta-depleted transplantation in children. Study observations and caveats: Where alpha-beta T cells came from about two months after transplant was reportedly several hundred expanded graft clones.

J gave up 4 bases and V 1 base, and 7 bases lay outside the gene matches. The length of the CDR3 is 16 residues. Looked up from germline, CDR1 is SQVTM and CDR2 is ANQGSEA. The V gene is TRBV29-1, the J gene TRBJ2-2, with 9 nucleotides matching TRBD1. The starting material was PBMCs, mostly from graft donor cells, obtained 360 days after TCRalphabeta/CD19-depleted stem cell transplant. This TCR was recovered from a male patient between 5 and 17 years old who had a stem cell transplant for acute lymphoblastic leukemia, so the T cells may come from the graft donor. The CDR3 protein is CSVEGGGTGFTGELFF. CDR3 DNA: TGCAGCGTTGAAGGAGGCGGGACAGGGTTCACCGGGGAGCTGTTTTTT.